These 9 T cell receptor beta chains share one sample of origin, sequenced in a study of radiation and T cells in renal cell carcinoma. Time point meaning: blood 2 weeks post-SBRT. As for treatment: 15 Gy SBRT to primary tumor, nephrectomy 4 weeks later. TCRdb's table, derived via immunoSEQ multiplex PCR, lists solely in-frame clones and lacks some. The repertoire holds tens of thousands of clones, with around 86% as singletons. Sequences were derived from blood, sampled from a patient whose treatment included radiotherapy and nephrectomy. These receptors originate from a woman aged 50 to 60 with renal cell carcinoma.

This chain links TRBV13 with TRBJ2-2; D possibly matches TRBD1 or TRBD2 (6 bases each). CDR1 is PRHDT, CDR2 FYEKMQ, per germline (reference sequence). This CDR3 has 17 residues. The V end was cut by 5 bases, the J end by 4 bases, with 20 bases between. CDR3 bases: TGTGCCAGCAGCAGAATTACAGGGAGGTCGGTCACCGGGGAGCTGTTTTTT. This gives the protein CASSRITGRSVTGELFF.

V is TRBV7-9 and J is TRBJ2-5; 11 nucleotides align to TRBD2. The V gene's germline CDR1 is SEHNR and CDR2 FQNEAQ (reference sequence). V trimming: 1 base; J trimming: 2 bases; junction bases outside the gene matches: 3. The CDR3 totals 16 residues. CDR3 sequence reads: CASSLVTSGVQETQYF. In nucleotides, the CDR3 is TGTGCCAGCAGCTTAGTGACTAGCGGGGTACAAGAGACCCAGTACTTC.

The chain has TRBV20-1 and TRBJ1-1; unclear D gene. CDR1 and CDR2 from the germline V gene are DFQATT and SNEGSKA (reference sequence). Trimming pared 7 bases from V and 6 bases from J, leaving 9 bases between. The CDR3 consists of 10 residues. The CDR3 protein is CSVRSAEAFF. CDR3 sequence (DNA): TGCAGTGTACGCAGCGCTGAAGCTTTCTTT.

This clone was recorded only once. V is TRBV5-4 and J is TRBJ1-1; 7 bases align to TRBD1. V dropped 4 bases and J dropped 3; count of bases not matched to a gene: 3. The CDR3 is 13 residues long. Germline-derived CDR1 and CDR2 are SGHNT and YYREEE (reference sequence). The CDR3 DNA sequence: TGTGCCAGCAGCCCGGGACAGTACACTGAAGCTTTCTTT. Encoded protein: CASSPGQYTEAFF.

The chain employs TRBV2 and TRBJ2-7; 7 nucleotides align to TRBD1. Germline V CDR1 and CDR2: SNHLY, FYNNEI. The CDR3 is 14 residues long. The trim removed 6 bases at V and 3 bases at J, leaving 8 bases unmatched. The CDR3 DNA follows: TGTGCCAGCAGCCAGGACAGGTCCAACTACGAGCAGTACTTC. As protein: CASSQDRSNYEQYF.

The rearrangement uses TRBV5-1 and TRBJ2-2; TRBD2 matches 7 bases. The CDR3 length is 13 residues. Germline V gene lookup returns CDR1 SGHRS and CDR2 YFSETQ. The trim removed 0 bases at V and 9 bases at J, leaving 2 bases unmatched. The CDR3 protein is CASSLAGGRELFF. The CDR3 DNA reads TGCGCCAGCAGCTTGGCGGGAGGTCGGGAGCTGTTTTTT.

The rearrangement links TRBV5-1 to TRBJ1-2; D uncertain. Germline CDR1 reads SGHRS; CDR2 reads YFSETQ. Trimming shortened V by 3 bases and J by 3 bases, and 9 bases separated the two germline ends. CDR3 length: 13 amino acids. The CDR3 coding sequence is TGCGCCAGCAGCTCGCGACGGGACTATGGCTACACCTTC. Translation: CASSSRRDYGYTF.

The genes are TRBV19 and TRBJ2-3; no clear D gene. V shed 8 bases and J shed 2 bases, with 14 bases lying between them. This CDR3 has 14 amino acids. CDR1 is LNHDA and CDR2 is SQIVND in the germline V gene (reference sequence). The chain's CDR3 is CASRDRTDTDTQYF. The DNA of the CDR3 is TGTGCCAGTCGAGACCGGACCGACACAGATACGCAGTATTTT. The complete variable domain, with remaining parts taken from reference TRBV19 and TRBJ2-3, reads DGGITQSPKYLFRKEGQNVTLSCEQNLNHDAMYWYRQDPGQGLRLIYYSQIVNDFQKGDIAEGYSVSREKKESFPLTVTSAQKNPTAFYLCASRDRTDTDTQYFGPGTRLTVL.

Points on this clone: Other DNA sequences within the sample encode an identical CDR3. V usage is TRBV10-3 and J usage is TRBJ1-1; D gene ambiguous. V was pared by 3 bases and J by 4 bases, with 6 bases between. Germline V gene lookup returns CDR1 ENHRY and CDR2 SYGVKD. There are 12 residues in the CDR3. The CDR3 spells CAISEGGTEAFF. The CDR3 DNA is TGTGCCATCAGTGAAGGAGGCACTGAAGCTTTCTTT.